This T cell receptor beta chain emerged from a study of blood T cell repertoires in COVID-19. Study information: From T cells, B-cell-depleted T cells, or PBMCs came the material, which was cDNA or gDNA.

Authors' data handling: Amplification from reference gene primers served as the basis for estimated nucleated cell counts. The repertoire was sequenced with immunoSEQ multiplex PCR; TCRdb's copy has only in-frame clones and lacks some. The D gene and trimming were derived from the DNA, and the V and J assignments and clone size from that table. Of almost 80,000 clones listed, roughly 90% are singletons. The length of the CDR3 is 18 residues. Germline CDR1 is LGHNA and CDR2 is YSLEER. V lost 0 bases, J lost 3 bases, and 18 bases lay in between. The sample taken for sequencing was peripheral blood. The clonotype was recovered from a woman of 80 years or more with acute or convalescent COVID-19. The V and J genes are TRBV4-3 and TRBJ2-4; tentative D call: TRBD2 (6 bases). The CDR3 DNA is TGCGCCAGCAGCCAAGATTGGAGGGCGGGGCTTGGCAAAAACATTCAGTACTTC. It is translated as CASSQDWRAGLGKNIQYF.